This T cell receptor (beta chain) originates from a study of beta chain features in type 1 diabetes. Study-level points and caveats: A potential PCR bias toward shorter templates would be equal in patient and control samples. Among patients with Type 1 diabetes, TCRB CDR3s were moderately but significantly shorter in every one of the four CD4+ subsets. Naive, central memory and Treg TCRB repertoires appeared more alike in patients than in healthy donors. TCRB rearrangement may or may not be influenced by HLA type; here this remained unresolved.

The V gene's germline CDR1 is LGHNA and CDR2 YSLEER. V lost 8 bases and J 1 base, leaving 14 bases between the germline ends. CDR3 size: 14 residues. Concerning this clone: Its antigen is not identified.

Sequencing targeted expressed TCRB transcripts, as all isolated RNA had been reverse transcribed. Clones were sequenced by immunoSEQ multiplex PCR, and TCRdb holds only the in-frame ones, with some missing. The data show 150,000 to 200,000 clones, with more than 60% seen just once and around 0.08% held by the top ten. Around 110 mL of blood, on average, came from one heparinised draw per donor. This TCR was recovered from a man aged 25-45 years with type 1 diabetes. This sequence joins TRBV4-3 and TRBJ1-2; weak D call: TRBD1 (5 bases). Material: naive CD4+ T cells from blood. The CDR3 coding sequence is TGCGCCAGCGCACGACAAGGACATAACTATGGCTACACCTTC. This sequence encodes CASARQGHNYGYTF.